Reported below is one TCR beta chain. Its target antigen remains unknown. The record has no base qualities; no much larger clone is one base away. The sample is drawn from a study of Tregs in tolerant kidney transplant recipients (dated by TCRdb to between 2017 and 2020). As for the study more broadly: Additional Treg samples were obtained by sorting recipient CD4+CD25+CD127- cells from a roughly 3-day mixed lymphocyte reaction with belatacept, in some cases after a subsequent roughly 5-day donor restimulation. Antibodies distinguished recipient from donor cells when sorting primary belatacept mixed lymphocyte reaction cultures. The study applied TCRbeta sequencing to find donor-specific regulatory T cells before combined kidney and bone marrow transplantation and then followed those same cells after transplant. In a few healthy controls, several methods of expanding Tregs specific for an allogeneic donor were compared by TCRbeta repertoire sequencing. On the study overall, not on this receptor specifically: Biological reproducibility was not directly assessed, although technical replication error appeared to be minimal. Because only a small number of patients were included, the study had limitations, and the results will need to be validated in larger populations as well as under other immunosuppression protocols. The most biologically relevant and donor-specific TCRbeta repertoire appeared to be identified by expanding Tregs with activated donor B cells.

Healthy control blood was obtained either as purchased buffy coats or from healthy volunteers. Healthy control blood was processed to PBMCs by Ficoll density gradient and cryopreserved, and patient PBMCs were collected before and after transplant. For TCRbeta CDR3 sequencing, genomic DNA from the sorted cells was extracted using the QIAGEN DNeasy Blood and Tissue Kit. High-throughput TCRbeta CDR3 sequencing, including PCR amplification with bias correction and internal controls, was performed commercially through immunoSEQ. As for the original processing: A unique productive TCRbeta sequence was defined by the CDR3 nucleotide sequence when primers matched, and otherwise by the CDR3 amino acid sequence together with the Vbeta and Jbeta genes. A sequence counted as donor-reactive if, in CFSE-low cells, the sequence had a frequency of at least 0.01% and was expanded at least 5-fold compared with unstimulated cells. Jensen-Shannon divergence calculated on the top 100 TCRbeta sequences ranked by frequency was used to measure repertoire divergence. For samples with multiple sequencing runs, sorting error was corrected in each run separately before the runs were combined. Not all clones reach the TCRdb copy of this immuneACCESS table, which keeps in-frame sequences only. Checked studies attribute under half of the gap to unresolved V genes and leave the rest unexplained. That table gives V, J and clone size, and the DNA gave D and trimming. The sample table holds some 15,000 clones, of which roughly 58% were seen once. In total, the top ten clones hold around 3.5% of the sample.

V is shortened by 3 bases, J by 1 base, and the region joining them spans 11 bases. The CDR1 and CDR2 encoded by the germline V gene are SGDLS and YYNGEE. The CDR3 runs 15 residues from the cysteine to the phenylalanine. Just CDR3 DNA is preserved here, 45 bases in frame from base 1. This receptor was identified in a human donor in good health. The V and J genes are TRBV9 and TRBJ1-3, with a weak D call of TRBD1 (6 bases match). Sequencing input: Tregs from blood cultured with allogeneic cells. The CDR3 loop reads CASSATGSSGNTIYF. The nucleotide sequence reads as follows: TGTGCCAGCAGCGCGACAGGTTCGTCTGGAAACACCATATATTTT.